This TCR beta chain was recorded in a study of shared clonotypes between healthy human individuals. The V gene's germline CDR1 is SGHTA and CDR2 FQGNSA. The CDR3 extends over 16 amino acids. V was clipped by 5 bases and J by 1 base; unmatched bases: 2. This clone appeared a single time. The antigen is unknown. The sample carries other DNA sequences with the same CDR3. In the authors' workflow: Filtering differed, since immunoSEQ gave only junction sequences and no quality scores. Repertoires were generated with immunoSEQ multiplex PCR, while TCRdb's copy carries only in-frame clones and drops some. V and J calls plus clone size are reproduced from that table; the DNA served to infer D and trimming. The sample lists more than 2,000,000 clones; just over 90% were seen once. Study outcomes and limitations: Incomplete sequencing of sorted subsets was indicated by rarefaction despite large depth. Between several donors, naive CD4 clonotypes were shared at a level of around 4.8%. Collection of samples was limited to blood; tissue repertoires likely differ.

This chain uses TRBV7-2 with TRBJ2-1; 13 nucleotides agree with TRBD2. The material sequenced was naive CD4+ T cells sorted from blood. The subset denotes: CD45RA+ positively selected. The sequence was collected from a young man in good health. Written as DNA, the CDR3 is TGTGCCAGCAGCCGGACTAGCGGGAGTTCCTACAATGAGCAGTTCTTC. This gives the protein CASSRTSGSSYNEQFF.